These 6 T cell receptor beta chains originate from one sample sequenced in a study of OX40 agonist ivuxolimab in advanced cancers. Clones were read by immunoSEQ multiplex PCR, and TCRdb kept only the in-frame ones, dropping some. Found here are 60,000 to 80,000 clones, roughly 82% of them singletons; the top ten hold under 2%. The sequenced sample was CD4+ or CD8+ T cells sorted from blood, obtained in a trial of the OX40 agonist ivuxolimab. The receptors were sampled from an adult with an advanced solid tumor such as melanoma, head and neck, liver or kidney cancer.

The V call is TRBV5-6, the J call TRBJ2-2; weak D call: TRBD2 (6 bases). V was pared by 0 bases and J by 2 bases, with 11 bases between. The CDR3 sequence is 16 residues long. Germline lookup yields CDR1 SGHDT and CDR2 YYEEEE. CDR3 in amino acids: CASSLGLGLNTGELFF. The CDR3, as DNA: TGTGCCAGCAGCTTGGGACTAGGATTAAACACCGGGGAGCTGTTTTTT.

The chain is built from TRBV7-9 and TRBJ2-3; TRBD2 matches at 11 bases. CDR1 SEHNR and CDR2 FQNEAQ come from the germline V gene (reference sequence). This CDR3 contains 16 residues. V lost 5 bases, J lost 6 bases, and 10 bases stayed unmatched. The CDR3, as DNA: TGTGCCAGCAGCAGAGGGATTAGCGGGAGGGCTGATACGCAGTATTTT. Translating gives CASSRGISGRADTQYF.

This chain joins TRBV5-1 and TRBJ1-4; 7 nucleotides line up with TRBD1. This CDR3 has 15 amino acids. The germline V gene encodes CDR1 SGHRS and CDR2 YFSETQ. J gave up 4 bases and V 1 base, and 4 bases lay outside the gene matches. The CDR3 nucleotides are TGCGCCAGCAGCTTGACAGGGGCGAGTAATGAAAAACTGTTTTTT. It is translated as CASSLTGASNEKLFF.

This chain connects TRBV9 to TRBJ1-3, with D perhaps matching TRBD1 (5 bases). From germline, CDR1 is SGDLS and CDR2 YYNGEE. The V and J ends lost 0 bases and 0 bases respectively, with 16 bases between them. The CDR3 covers 18 residues. CDR3 region: CASSVAGGGLSSGNTIYF. As DNA, the CDR3 is TGTGCCAGCAGCGTAGCCGGGGGAGGCCTGAGCTCTGGAAACACCATATATTTT.

The chain recombines TRBV28 with TRBJ2-1; D perhaps matches TRBD2 (5 bases). Deletions cut 3 bases from V and 0 bases from J, with 18 bases between. The CDR3 length is 18 residues. From germline, CDR1 is MDHEN and CDR2 SYDVKM. CDR3 residues: CASSFSYGKPSSYNEQFF. CDR3 DNA: TGTGCCAGCAGTTTCTCGTACGGGAAACCGAGCTCCTACAATGAGCAGTTCTTC.

As DNA, the CDR3 is TGCAGCGCGAAAATAGCGGACACTGAAGCTTTCTTT. It specifies CSAKIADTEAFF. The gene calls are TRBV29-1 and TRBJ1-1, with unresolved D. This CDR3 contains 12 residues. Germline CDR1 SQVTM, CDR2 ANQGSEA. Trimming pared 7 bases from V and 3 bases from J, leaving 12 bases between.